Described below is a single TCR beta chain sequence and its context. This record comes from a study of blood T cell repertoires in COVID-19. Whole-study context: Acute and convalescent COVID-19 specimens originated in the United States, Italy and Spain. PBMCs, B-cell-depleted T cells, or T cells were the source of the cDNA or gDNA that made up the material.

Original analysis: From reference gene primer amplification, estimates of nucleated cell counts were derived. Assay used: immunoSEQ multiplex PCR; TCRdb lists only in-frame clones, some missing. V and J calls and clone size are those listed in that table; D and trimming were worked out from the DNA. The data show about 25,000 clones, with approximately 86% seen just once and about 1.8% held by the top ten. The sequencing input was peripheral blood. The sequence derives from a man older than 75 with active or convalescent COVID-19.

DNA of the CDR3: TGCAGTGCTACCATGTCAGATACGCAGTATTTT. This translates into CSATMSDTQYF. The rearrangement joins TRBV20-1 to TRBJ2-3; D gene ambiguous. The CDR3 runs to 11 residues. V was pared by 4 bases and J by 4 bases, with 6 bases between. CDR1 and CDR2 (germline): DFQATT, SNEGSKA (reference sequence).